The 3 T cell receptor beta chains below come from one sample, sequenced in a study of blood T cell repertoires in COVID-19. Assay: immunoSEQ multiplex PCR; the TCRdb copy retains only in-frame clones and omits some. The sample lists some 300,000 clones; around 90% were seen once. Sequenced: PBMCs or T cells enriched from blood (not recorded which). Receptors were obtained from a woman aged 25-40 years who had recovered from COVID-19.

The chain links TRBV18 to TRBJ1-2, with 8 bases matching TRBD1. Germline V CDR1 and CDR2: KGHSH, LQKENI. The V and J ends lost 3 bases and 4 bases, in that order; junction bases with no gene match: 4. The CDR3 is 14 residues long. The CDR3 DNA is TGTGCCAGCTCACCCGGGACAGGTGCCTATGGCTACACCTTC. Its translation: CASSPGTGAYGYTF.

The chain uses TRBV27 and TRBJ1-1; the match to TRBD1 covers 7 bases. The J segment lost 1 base and the V segment lost 8 bases, leaving 7 bases of the junction unmatched. The germline V gene has CDR1 MNHEY and CDR2 SMNVEV (reference sequence). The CDR3 consists of 14 residues. CDR3 region: CASGTGVGNTEAFF. CDR3 sequence (DNA): TGTGCCAGCGGTACAGGGGTGGGGAACACTGAAGCTTTCTTT.

This clone was found many times. The genes are TRBV11-2 and TRBJ1-2; D remains ambiguous. The CDR3 is made up of 13 amino acids. With 5 bases removed from V and 4 bases from J, the gap between germline ends came to 11 bases. Germline V CDR1 and CDR2: SGHAT, FQNNGV. CDR3 loop: CASSPRPSYGYTF. CDR3 nucleotides: TGTGCCAGCAGCCCGAGGCCCTCCTATGGCTACACCTTC.